Sequencing of this TCR beta chain was carried out in a study of graft-versus-host responses after intestinal transplantation. CDR1 and CDR2 from the germline V gene are MGHRA and YSYEKL. This CDR3 comprises 16 residues. In the case of this clone: Antigen unknown. One junction end does not reproduce the germline sequence, and a read error may be involved.

Method: immunoSEQ multiplex PCR; TCRdb's copy keeps in-frame clones and lacks some. This table holds around 110,000 clones, 85% to 95% found once. This clonotype was sampled from a human donor who was the organ donor for an intestinal transplant. The input for sequencing was unstimulated CD8+ T cells sorted from spleen or lymph node cells, taken before transplant. The chain employs TRBV4-1 and TRBJ2-7; 14 bases agree with TRBD2. DNA for the CDR3: TGTGCCAGCAGCCAGGGACTAGCGGGAGAGTCCTACGAGCAGTACTTC. Translating it yields CASSQGLAGESYEQYF.